The present T cell receptor beta chain was sequenced within a study of shared clonotypes between healthy human individuals. Original data processing: For the immunoSEQ data, sequences were junction-only without quality scores, so filtering differed. Assay: immunoSEQ multiplex PCR; the TCRdb copy retains only in-frame clones and omits some. From that table come the V and J calls and clone size; the DNA was used to work out D and trimming. In the table there are about 680,000 clones, around three quarters of which are singletons. On this clone: The antigen is unknown.

Findings and caveats of the study: Clonotype sharing across several donors was observed for around 5% of naive CD4 clonotypes. Naive subsets tended to show greater estimated richness than memory subsets. Generation probabilities of non-shared clonotypes were lower (relative to those shared by all four donors).

The V gene lost 2 bases and the J gene lost 2 bases, with 7 bases spanning the gap. Germline V gene data show CDR1 as MNHEY and CDR2 as SMNVEV (reference sequence). There are 14 residues in the CDR3. This clonotype was obtained from a woman younger than 45 in good health. The chain employs TRBV27 and TRBJ1-3, with a tentative D call TRBD1 (6 bases). The sample consisted of memory CD4+ T cells sorted from blood. This sample's subset: CD45RA-negative fraction. This CDR3 is CASSLNRAGNTIYF. The CDR3 nucleotides are TGTGCCAGCAGTTTAAACAGGGCTGGAAACACCATATATTTT.